This TCR beta chain originates from a study of CD8 T cells in ankylosing spondylitis. A quantitative 5'-RACE method, one with molecular barcodes, was used to make TCR beta libraries. TCRdb processed the 5' RACE reads anew with MiXCR; each CDR3 protein has one entry. The repertoire holds roughly 230,000 distinct CDR3 sequences, with 8.2% as singletons. Study-wide results and caveats: A TCR beta motif of roughly 8 highly homologous variants seemed to mark ankylosing spondylitis blood. Significant enrichment of disease-linked clones was reported in matched ankylosing spondylitis synovial fluid. Prior literature has documented some motif variants in synovial fluid and blood from reactive arthritis.

This clonotype was counted ten times or more. Its cognate antigen is unknown. Trimming took 1 base from V and 8 from J, leaving 14 bases between them. Germline V CDR1 and CDR2: SGHVS, FQNEAQ. The CDR3 runs 15 residues. The genes are TRBV7-8 and TRBJ1-4; D is unclear. The sequenced sample was blood, either unsorted or a sorted T cell fraction (not recorded which). The receptor was isolated from a female donor with ankylosing spondylitis or in good health (not recorded which). CDR3 sequence reads: CASSLGAGGYEKLFF. CDR3 nucleotide sequence: TGTGCCAGCAGCTTAGGCGCAGGAGGGTACGAAAAACTGTTTTTT. The variable domain in full, with the rest retrieved from reference TRBV7-8 and TRBJ1-4, is GAGVSQSPRYKVAKRGQDVALRCDPISGHVSLFWYQQALGQGPEFLTYFQNEAQLDKSGLPSDRFFAERPEGSVSTLKIQRTQQEDSAVYLCASSLGAGGYEKLFFGSGTQLSVL.